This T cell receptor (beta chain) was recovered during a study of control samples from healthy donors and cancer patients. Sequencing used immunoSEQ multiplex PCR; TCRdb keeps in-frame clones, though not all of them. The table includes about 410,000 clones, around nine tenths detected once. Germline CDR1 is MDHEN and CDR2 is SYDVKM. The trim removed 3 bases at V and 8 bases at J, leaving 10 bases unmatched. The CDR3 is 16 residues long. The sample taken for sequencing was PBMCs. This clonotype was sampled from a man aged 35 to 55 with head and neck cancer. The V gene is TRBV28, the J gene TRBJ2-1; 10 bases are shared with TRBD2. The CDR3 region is CASSFSGRAIIDEQFF. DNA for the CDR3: TGTGCCAGCAGTTTCAGCGGGAGGGCCATTATCGATGAGCAGTTCTTC.